Here is one T cell receptor beta chain with its context. The table lists this clone with a few counts. The antigen it recognizes is unknown. The sample holds no much larger clone one base away, and base qualities are not on file. The immunoSEQ Assay, a bias-controlled multiplex PCR, was used to amplify TCRbeta CDR3 regions from genomic DNA. The authors processed their data as follows. The number of nucleated cells in each sample was estimated by amplification of reference gene primers within the assay. Sequence reads were collapsed and filtered to measure the absolute abundance of every unique TCRbeta CDR3 rearrangement. For each sample, productive Simpson clonality was calculated as the square root of Simpson's diversity index over productive rearrangements. The clones in this table, taken by TCRdb from immuneACCESS, are in-frame only. Not every clone is retained; where verified, under half of the shortfall comes from an unresolved V gene, and the cause of the rest is unknown. That table furnishes V, J and clone size, whereas the DNA furnished D and trimming. This sample lists a few hundred thousand clones; 85% to 90% were detected once. Around 3% of the sample is taken by the ten largest.

The data derive from a study of blood T cell repertoires in COVID-19 (TCRdb year 2020). In the study overall: Samples from collaborators originated in the United States, Italy and Spain and spanned both the acute and convalescent phases of COVID-19. The prospective study material was composed of cDNA or gDNA derived from T cells, B-cell-depleted T cells, or PBMCs. Deeply sampled blood TCRbeta repertoires from subjects exposed to, actively infected with, or recovered from COVID-19 were included in the dataset. The repertoires were made available in a free public database intended to serve as a resource for research on the immune response to SARS-CoV-2. The samples were drawn from two sources: the first 160 participants of the ongoing ImmuneRACE study, and approximately 1,300 subjects contributed by 6 global collaborators. A de-identified subject ID, COVID-19 status, age in years and sex were almost always included in the sample metadata. HLA class I and class II types, where available, came from metadata supplied by the sample provider rather than from assay-based typing.

The collaborating institutions used their own protocols to collect whole blood in K2EDTA tubes. For TCRbeta analysis, collaborator samples were shipped as frozen whole blood, as isolated PBMCs, or as DNA extracted from either sample type. Points the paper makes about the study in general: Clinical and demographic metadata were provided uncurated, with the amount varying by source and participant.

According to the germline V gene, CDR1 reads MNHNS and CDR2 reads SASEGT. V is shortened by 3 bases, J by 9 bases, and the region joining them spans 18 bases. The CDR3 runs 16 amino acids, cysteine and phenylalanine included. Of all the DNA, just the CDR3 is kept, 48 bases in frame from base 1. Sequenced: peripheral blood. The chain uses TRBV6-1 and TRBJ1-6; a weak D assignment points to TRBD1 (6 bases agree). The clonotype was recovered from a man between 60 and 70 years old with acute or convalescent COVID-19. The CDR3 region has the sequence CASSEGAGLGGSPLHF. The DNA sequence follows: TGTGCCAGCAGTGAGGGGGCCGGGTTGGGTGGTTCACCCCTCCACTTT.